This TCR beta chain was sequenced during a study of blood T cell repertoires in COVID-19. About the study: Some COVID-19 samples were acute and others convalescent; all came from the United States, Italy and Spain. Sample material is recorded as cDNA or gDNA derived from T cells, B-cell-depleted T cells, or PBMCs.

The CDR3 extends over 14 amino acids. Germline V gene lookup returns CDR1 SSHAT and CDR2 FNYEAQ (reference sequence). Notes on this clone: A read error may produce the germline difference seen at one junction end.

In the authors' methods: Estimation of nucleated cell counts relied on the amplification of reference gene primers. The repertoire was sequenced with immunoSEQ multiplex PCR; TCRdb's copy has only in-frame clones and lacks some. That table gives V, J and clone size, and the DNA gave D and trimming. Seen here are about 490,000 clones, roughly 85% observed once, and the top ten hold approximately 3.4%. The sequence came from a human donor in a cohort sampled during active COVID-19. This chain uses TRBV7-7 with TRBJ2-1, with a weak D call TRBD2 (5 bases). Sample: peripheral blood. In nucleotides, the CDR3 is TGTGCTAGCAGCTTAGATACGGGATCGAGTGAGCAGTTCTTC. It yields the protein CASSLDTGSSEQFF.